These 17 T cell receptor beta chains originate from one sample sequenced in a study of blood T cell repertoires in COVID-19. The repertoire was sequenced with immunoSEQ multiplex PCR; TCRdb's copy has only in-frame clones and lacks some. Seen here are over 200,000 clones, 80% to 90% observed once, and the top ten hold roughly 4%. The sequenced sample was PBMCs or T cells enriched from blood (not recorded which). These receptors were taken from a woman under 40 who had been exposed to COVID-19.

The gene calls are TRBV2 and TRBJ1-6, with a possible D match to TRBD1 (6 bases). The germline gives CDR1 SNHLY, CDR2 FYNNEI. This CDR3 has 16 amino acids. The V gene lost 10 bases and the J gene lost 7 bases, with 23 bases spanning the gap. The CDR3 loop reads CATEGREGERNSPLHF. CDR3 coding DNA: TGTGCCACAGAGGGGAGGGAGGGGGAGCGGAATTCACCCCTCCACTTT.

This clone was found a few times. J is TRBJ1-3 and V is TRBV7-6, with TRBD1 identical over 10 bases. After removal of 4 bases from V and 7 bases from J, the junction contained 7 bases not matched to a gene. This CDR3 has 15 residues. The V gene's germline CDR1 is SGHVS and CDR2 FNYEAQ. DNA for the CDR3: TGTGCCAGCAGCTCGACAGGGACAGGGGACAACACCATATATTTT. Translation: CASSSTGTGDNTIYF.

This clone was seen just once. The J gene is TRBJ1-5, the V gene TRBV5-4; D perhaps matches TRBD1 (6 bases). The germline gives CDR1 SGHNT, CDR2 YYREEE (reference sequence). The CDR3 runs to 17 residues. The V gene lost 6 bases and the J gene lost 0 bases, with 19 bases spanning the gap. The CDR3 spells CASNIPARGTSNQPQHF. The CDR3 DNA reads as TGTGCCAGCAACATCCCGGCCAGGGGTACTAGCAATCAGCCCCAGCATTTT.

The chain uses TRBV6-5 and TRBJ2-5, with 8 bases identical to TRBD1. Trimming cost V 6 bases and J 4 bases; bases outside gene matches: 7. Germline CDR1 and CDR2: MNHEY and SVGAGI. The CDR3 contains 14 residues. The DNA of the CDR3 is TGTGCCAGCAGATTGACAGGGGCGCGAGAGACCCAGTACTTC. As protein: CASRLTGARETQYF.

The DNA for the CDR3 is TGTGCCAGCGGCTATAGCGGGGGGGCCGGTGAGCAGTTCTTC. Translation gives CASGYSGGAGEQFF. J is TRBJ2-1 and V is TRBV11-2; 11 positions agree with TRBD2. This CDR3 spans 14 amino acids. CDR1 and CDR2 from the germline V gene are SGHAT and FQNNGV. The ends lost 8 bases at V and 9 bases at J; junction bases unmatched: 9.

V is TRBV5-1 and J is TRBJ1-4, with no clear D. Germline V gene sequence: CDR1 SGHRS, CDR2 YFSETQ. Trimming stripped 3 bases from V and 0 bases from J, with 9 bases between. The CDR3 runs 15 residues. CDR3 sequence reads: CASSSGGTTNEKLFF. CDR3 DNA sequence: TGCGCCAGCAGCTCTGGCGGGACAACTAATGAAAAACTGTTTTTT.

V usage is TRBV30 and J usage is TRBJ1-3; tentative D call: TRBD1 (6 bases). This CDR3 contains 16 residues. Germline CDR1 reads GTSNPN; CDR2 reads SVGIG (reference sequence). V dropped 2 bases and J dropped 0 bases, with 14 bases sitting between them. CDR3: CAWSRGSVSSGNTIYF. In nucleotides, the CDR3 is TGTGCCTGGAGTAGGGGGTCAGTTAGCTCTGGAAACACCATATATTTT.

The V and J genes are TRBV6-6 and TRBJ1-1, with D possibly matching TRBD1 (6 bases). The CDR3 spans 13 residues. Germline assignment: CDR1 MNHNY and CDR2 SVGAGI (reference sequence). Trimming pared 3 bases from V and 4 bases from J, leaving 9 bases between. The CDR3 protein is CASSYGQPTEAFF. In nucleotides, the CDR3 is TGTGCCAGCAGTTATGGACAGCCCACTGAAGCTTTCTTT.

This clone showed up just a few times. In DNA form, the CDR3 reads TGTGCCAGCAGTTTACTAGGAGCGGGGTTAAGCTCCTACAATGAGCAGTTCTTC. Protein: CASSLLGAGLSSYNEQFF. This chain joins TRBV27 and TRBJ2-1; 7 bases agree with TRBD2. J lost 0 bases, V lost 2 bases, and 10 bases had no gene match. The CDR3 consists of 18 residues. Germline V CDR1 and CDR2: MNHEY, SMNVEV (reference sequence).

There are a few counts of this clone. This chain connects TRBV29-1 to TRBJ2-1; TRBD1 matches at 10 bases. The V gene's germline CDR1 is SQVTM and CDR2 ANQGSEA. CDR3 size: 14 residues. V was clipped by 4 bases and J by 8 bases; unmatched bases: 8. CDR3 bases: TGCAGCGTTGCTGCCGGGACAGGGGCCCATGAGCAGTTCTTC. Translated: CSVAAGTGAHEQFF.

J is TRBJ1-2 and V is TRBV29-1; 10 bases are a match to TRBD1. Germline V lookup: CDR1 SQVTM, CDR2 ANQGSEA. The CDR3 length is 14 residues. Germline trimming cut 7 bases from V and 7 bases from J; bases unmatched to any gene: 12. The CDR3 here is CSASPGTGDSGYTF. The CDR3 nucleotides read TGCAGCGCCTCACCCGGGACAGGGGACTCTGGCTACACCTTC.

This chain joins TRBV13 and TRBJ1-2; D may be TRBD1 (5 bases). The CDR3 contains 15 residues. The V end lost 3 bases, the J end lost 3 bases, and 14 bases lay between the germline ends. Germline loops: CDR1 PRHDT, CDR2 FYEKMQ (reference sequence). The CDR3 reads CASSFKDPTDYGYTF. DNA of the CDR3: TGTGCCAGCAGCTTTAAGGATCCGACAGACTATGGCTACACCTTC.

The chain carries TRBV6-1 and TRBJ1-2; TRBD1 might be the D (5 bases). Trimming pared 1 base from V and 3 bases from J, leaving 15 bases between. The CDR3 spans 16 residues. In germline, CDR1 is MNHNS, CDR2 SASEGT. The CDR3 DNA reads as TGTGCCAGCAGTGAAGTAGGGGCAATATCTTACTATGGCTACACCTTC. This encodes CASSEVGAISYYGYTF.

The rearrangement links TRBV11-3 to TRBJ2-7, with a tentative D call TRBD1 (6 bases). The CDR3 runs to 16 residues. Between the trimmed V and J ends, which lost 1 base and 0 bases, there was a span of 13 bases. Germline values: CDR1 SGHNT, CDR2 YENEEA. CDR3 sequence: CASSLGWGPTSYEQYF. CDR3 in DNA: TGTGCCAGCAGCTTAGGTTGGGGGCCTACCTCCTACGAGCAGTACTTC.

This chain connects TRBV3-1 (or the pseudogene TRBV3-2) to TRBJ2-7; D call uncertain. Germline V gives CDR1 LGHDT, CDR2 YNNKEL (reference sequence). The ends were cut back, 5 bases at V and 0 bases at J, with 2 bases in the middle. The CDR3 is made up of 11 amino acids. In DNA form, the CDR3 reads TGTGCCAGCAGCTACTCCTACGAGCAGTACTTC. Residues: CASSYSYEQYF.

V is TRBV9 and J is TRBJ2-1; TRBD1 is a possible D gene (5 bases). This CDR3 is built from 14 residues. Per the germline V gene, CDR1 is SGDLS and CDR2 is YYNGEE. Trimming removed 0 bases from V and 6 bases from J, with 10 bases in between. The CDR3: CASSVVGPGNEQFF. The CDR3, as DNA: TGTGCCAGCAGCGTAGTGGGGCCCGGCAATGAGCAGTTCTTC.

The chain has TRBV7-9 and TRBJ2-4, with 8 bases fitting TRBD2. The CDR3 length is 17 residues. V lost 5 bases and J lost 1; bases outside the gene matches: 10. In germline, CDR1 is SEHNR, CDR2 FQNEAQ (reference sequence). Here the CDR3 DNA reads TGTGCCAGCAGCCCCCTGGCGGGGGGAAGGGCCAAAAACATTCAGTACTTC. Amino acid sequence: CASSPLAGGRAKNIQYF.